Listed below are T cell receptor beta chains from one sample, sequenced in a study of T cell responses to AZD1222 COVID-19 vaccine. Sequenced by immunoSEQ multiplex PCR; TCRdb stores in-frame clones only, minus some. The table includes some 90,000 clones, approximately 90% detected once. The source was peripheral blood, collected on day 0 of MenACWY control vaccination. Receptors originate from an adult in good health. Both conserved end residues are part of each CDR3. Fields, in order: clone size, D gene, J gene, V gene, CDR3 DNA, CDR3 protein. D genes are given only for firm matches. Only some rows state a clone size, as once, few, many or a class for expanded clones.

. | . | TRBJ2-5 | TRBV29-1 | TGCAGCGTTGATGAGGGTGGTACAGGCGGGCAGACCCAGTACTTC | CSVDEGGTGGQTQYF
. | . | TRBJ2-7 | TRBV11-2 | TGTGCCAGCAGCCCTTACCCGGACAGAGGACAACCCTACGAGCAGTACTTC | CASSPYPDRGQPYEQYF
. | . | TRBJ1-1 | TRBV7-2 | TGTGCCAGCAGCCCCCACATGAACACTGAAGCTTTCTTT | CASSPHMNTEAFF
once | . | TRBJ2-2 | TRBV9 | TGTGCCAGCAGCCATCCCGGGAGCGCGAACACCGGGGAGCTGTTTTTT | CASSHPGSANTGELFF
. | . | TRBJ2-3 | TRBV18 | TGTGCCAGCTCACCACCGGGTAGCATTAGCACAGATACGCAGTATTTT | CASSPPGSISTDTQYF
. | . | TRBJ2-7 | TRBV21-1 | TGTGCCAGCAGCAAAGTTGAGACAGGGGGCCTCGTCCAGTCCTACGAGCAGTACTTC | CASSKVETGGLVQSYEQYF
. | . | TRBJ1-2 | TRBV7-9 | TGTGCCAGCAGCTTAGTGCAGGGCTATGGCTACACCTTC | CASSLVQGYGYTF
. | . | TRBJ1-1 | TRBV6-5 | TGTGCCAGCAGTTACGCAGTAATGAACACTGAAGCTTTCTTT | CASSYAVMNTEAFF
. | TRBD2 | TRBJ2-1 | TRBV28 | TGTGCCAGCATTCTACGCGGGGGGGGCTCCTACAATGAGCAGTTCTTC | CASILRGGGSYNEQFF
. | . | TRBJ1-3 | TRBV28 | TGTGCCAGCACCTTGGGGGGCTCTGGAAACACCATATATTTT | CASTLGGSGNTIYF
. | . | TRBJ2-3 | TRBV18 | TGTGCCAGCTCACCACCCAGTGGCAGGGGCACAGATACGCAGTATTTT | CASSPPSGRGTDTQYF
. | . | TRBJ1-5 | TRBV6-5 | TGTGCCAGCAGTTACCAGGGAGGTAGCAATCAGCCCCAGCATTTT | CASSYQGGSNQPQHF
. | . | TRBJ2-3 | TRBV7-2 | TGTGCCAGCAGCTTAAATCCGGGGCGGGCGGCAGATACGCAGTATTTT | CASSLNPGRAADTQYF
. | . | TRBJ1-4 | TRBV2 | TGTGCCAGCAGTGAAGGTCCGACGGGGCTTGGTGAAAAACTGTTTTTT | CASSEGPTGLGEKLFF
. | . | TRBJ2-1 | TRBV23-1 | TGCGCCAGCAGACATACGGGCAGGGAGCAATGGTGGAATGAGCAGTTCTTC | CASRHTGREQWWNEQFF
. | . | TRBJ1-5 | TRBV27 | TGTGCCAGCAGTTTTGTGCCTAATCAGCCCCAGCATTTT | CASSFVPNQPQHF
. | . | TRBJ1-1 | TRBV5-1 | TGCGCCAGCTCGGACACGGGAACTGAAGCTTTCTTT | CASSDTGTEAFF
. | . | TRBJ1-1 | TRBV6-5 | TGTGCCAGCAGGCGAACGGGGAACACTGAAGCTTTCTTT | CASRRTGNTEAFF
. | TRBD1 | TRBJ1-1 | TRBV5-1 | TGCGCCAGCAGCTTATTCCCGGGCGGGACAGGGGGAAGGGGCACTGAAGCTTTCTTT | CASSLFPGGTGGRGTEAFF
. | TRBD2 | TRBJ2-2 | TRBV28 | TGTGCCATTCTCGGGACTATAGACACCGGGGAGCTGTTTTTT | CAILGTIDTGELFF
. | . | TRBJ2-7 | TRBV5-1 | TGCGCCAGCAGCTTAGTGCTCACAGGGTCCTACGAGCAGTACTTC | CASSLVLTGSYEQYF
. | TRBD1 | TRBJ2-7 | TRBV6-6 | TGTGCCAGCAGTCGGCCGGGACAGAGCTACGAGCAGTACTTC | CASSRPGQSYEQYF
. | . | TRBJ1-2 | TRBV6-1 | TGTGCCAGCAGTGAATCAGGATTGGGGGCTGATGGCTACACCTTC | CASSESGLGADGYTF
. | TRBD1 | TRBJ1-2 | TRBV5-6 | TGTGCCAGCAGCTTTGAGGGACAGGGGGGCTATGGCTACACCTTC | CASSFEGQGGYGYTF
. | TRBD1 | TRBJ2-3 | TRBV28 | TGTGCCAGCCCCAGGACAGGGGGCAGTACAGATACGCAGTATTTT | CASPRTGGSTDTQYF
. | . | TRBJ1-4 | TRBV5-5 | TGTGCCAGCAGCTTGGTAGGGGAAACTAATGAAAAACTGTTTTTT | CASSLVGETNEKLFF
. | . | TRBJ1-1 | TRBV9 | TGTGCCAGCAGCGTAGGGACACAAACCCCGAACACTGAAGCTTTCTTT | CASSVGTQTPNTEAFF
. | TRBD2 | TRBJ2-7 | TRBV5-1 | TGCGCCAGCACGTCGAGCGGGAGTGAGGGGAGCCTGAGCGAGCAGTACTTC | CASTSSGSEGSLSEQYF
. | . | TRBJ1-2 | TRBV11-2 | TGTGCCAGCAGCTTAGATCGTCGGGCAAAGGGGCGCTATGGCTACACCTTC | CASSLDRRAKGRYGYTF
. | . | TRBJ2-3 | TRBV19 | TGTGCCAGTAGTACGGGACCCCAGAACGCAGATACGCAGTATTTT | CASSTGPQNADTQYF
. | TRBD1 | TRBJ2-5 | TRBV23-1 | TGCGCCAGCAGTCAGGTGGGACAGATGAATAAAGAGACCCAGTACTTC | CASSQVGQMNKETQYF
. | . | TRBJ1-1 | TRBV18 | TGTGCCAGCTCACCAAGGGGGAACCCCAACACTGAAGCTTTCTTT | CASSPRGNPNTEAFF